These T cell receptor beta chains were read from a single sample in a study of blood T cell repertoires in COVID-19. Clones were sequenced by immunoSEQ multiplex PCR, and TCRdb holds only the in-frame ones, with some missing. In the table there are about 100,000 clones, roughly 88% of which are singletons. The sample consisted of peripheral blood. These receptor sequences come from a woman in her fifties or sixties with acute or convalescent COVID-19. The CDR3 runs from the conserved cysteine through the conserved F or W. The D gene is left open where the match is weak. Where a row states a size, it is once, few, many or the class of an expanded clone; other rows omit it.

V,size,D,J,DNA,CDR3
TRBV11-2,-,-,TRBJ2-6,TGTGCCAGCAGCTTCGGGAACTCTGGGGCCAACGTCCTGACTTTC,CASSFGNSGANVLTF
TRBV19,-,TRBD1,TRBJ1-1,TGTGCCAGTAGTCTCCCCAGGGGGGTCACTGAAGCTTTCTTT,CASSLPRGVTEAFF
TRBV28,-,-,TRBJ1-2,TGTGCCAGCAGTCAGGGGCGCAACTATGGCTACACCTTC,CASSQGRNYGYTF
TRBV19,-,TRBD2,TRBJ2-3,TGTGCCAGTAGTACCCCCAGGGTAGCGGGAGGCACAGATACGCAGTATTTT,CASSTPRVAGGTDTQYF
TRBV19,few,-,TRBJ1-3,TGTGCCACCACGAGGGGGGGTTCTGGAAACACCATATATTTT,CATTRGGSGNTIYF
TRBV27,few,-,TRBJ2-7,TGTGCCACGGGTAGGACCTACGAGCAGTACTTC,CATGRTYEQYF
TRBV6-6,once,TRBD2,TRBJ2-2,TGTGCCAGCATGTGGGGGGGAGGGCCCCCCGGGGAGCTGTTTTTT,CASMWGGGPPGELFF
TRBV20-1,-,-,TRBJ1-1,TGCAGTGACATGGGGAGTGAAGCTTTCTTT,CSDMGSEAFF
TRBV7-9,-,-,TRBJ1-1,TGTGCCAGCAGCTTACAGGGGCCGGCTGAAGCTTTCTTT,CASSLQGPAEAFF
TRBV6-1,-,-,TRBJ1-6,TGTGCCAGCAGTGAATACCCGAGCTCCTATAATTCACCCCTCCACTTT,CASSEYPSSYNSPLHF
TRBV10-3,few,TRBD2,TRBJ2-3,TGTGCCGCACGGGGGGCGGGAGGGCCGTATACGCAGTATTTT,CAARGAGGPYTQYF
TRBV27,-,TRBD1,TRBJ1-1,TGTGCCAGCAGGCTACAGGGGGCGGGCACTGAAGCTTTCTTT,CASRLQGAGTEAFF
TRBV3-1/TRBV3-2,-,TRBD2,TRBJ2-3,TGTGCCAGCAGCCAAGAGGGGGGACTAGCGGGGACAGATACGCAGTATTTT,CASSQEGGLAGTDTQYF
TRBV13,few,TRBD2,TRBJ2-5,TGTGCCAGCAGCTTTAGTTCACCGGGACTAGCGGTCCAAGAGACCCAGTACTTC,CASSFSSPGLAVQETQYF
TRBV4-2,few,-,TRBJ1-1,TGTGCCAGCAGGCAGGGTGGCACTGAAGCTTTCTTT,CASRQGGTEAFF
TRBV2,-,TRBD1,TRBJ1-6,TGTGCCAGCACCAGGGACAGGCGGGCATATAATTCACCCCTCCACTTT,CASTRDRRAYNSPLHF
TRBV6-4,-,-,TRBJ1-2,TGTGCCAGCAGTGAAGAATTGGGGCCCAACTATGGCTACACCTTC,CASSEELGPNYGYTF
TRBV21-1,-,-,TRBJ1-2,TGTGCCAGCAGCAAAGTAGCAGGTCTGGCCCGACTATATGGCTACACCTTC,CASSKVAGLARLYGYTF
TRBV6-6,-,TRBD1,TRBJ1-2,TGTGCCAGCGGGAACGGACAGGGGGTTTATGGCTACACCTTC,CASGNGQGVYGYTF
TRBV5-1,-,TRBD2,TRBJ2-3,TGCGCCAGCAGCCCCCAGACTAGCTCAGATACGCAGTATTTT,CASSPQTSSDTQYF
TRBV19,-,-,TRBJ1-2,TGTGCCAGTAGTATAGATGCACAGGGTAAGGGTGGCTACACCTTC,CASSIDAQGKGGYTF
TRBV15,-,-,TRBJ1-2,TGTGCCACCAGCAGAGCCCCGACTGAACTTGTAGGCTATGGCTACACCTTC,CATSRAPTELVGYGYTF
TRBV7-9,once,-,TRBJ2-1,TGTGCCAGCAGCGCTCCCGTATTAGCGGACCCAGGTGAGCAGTTCTTC,CASSAPVLADPGEQFF
TRBV2,-,-,TRBJ2-1,TGTGCCAGCAGTGGCAGGGTGGGGAATGAGCAGTTCTTC,CASSGRVGNEQFF
TRBV7-2,-,-,TRBJ2-3,TGTGCCAGCAGCCGAGGGTATACGCAGTATTTT,CASSRGYTQYF
TRBV7-2,-,TRBD2,TRBJ2-5,TGTGCCAGCAAAGGCGGGAGTGAGACCCAGTACTTC,CASKGGSETQYF
TRBV29-1,-,-,TRBJ1-2,TGCAGCGTATTACCGACCAGGGGTTGGGGCTACACCTTC,CSVLPTRGWGYTF
TRBV9,once,TRBD1,TRBJ2-5,TGTGCCAGCAGCGTAGCTACGAGACAGGGGCACCCTGGGACCCAGTACTTC,CASSVATRQGHPGTQYF
TRBV7-9,-,-,TRBJ2-1,TGTGCCAGCAGCCCGAGAATCAATGAGCAGTTCTTC,CASSPRINEQFF
TRBV14,-,-,TRBJ2-1,TGTGCCAGCAGCCGAGGGGGAGTGGTCAATGAGCAGTTCTTC,CASSRGGVVNEQFF
TRBV3-1/TRBV3-2,-,-,TRBJ1-2,TGTGCCAGCAGCCAACAGGTCCTGTCTGGCTACACCTTC,CASSQQVLSGYTF
TRBV5-4,-,TRBD1,TRBJ1-1,TGTGCCAGCAGCGGTTCCGGGACAGGGATTCATCTGGCTTTCTTT,CASSGSGTGIHLAFF
TRBV3-1/TRBV3-2,-,-,TRBJ2-7,TGTGCCAGCAGCCAAGATGGTTTCGGCGGGAACCTAGGCGAGCAGTACTTC,CASSQDGFGGNLGEQYF
TRBV7-9,-,-,TRBJ1-1,TGTGCCAGCAGCTTGGAGGGAGCCACTGAAGCTTTCTTT,CASSLEGATEAFF
TRBV7-7,-,TRBD2,TRBJ2-2,TGTGCTAGCAGCACAACTAGCGGACTGAACACCGGGGAGCTGTTTTTT,CASSTTSGLNTGELFF
TRBV6-5,-,TRBD2,TRBJ2-1,TGTGCCAGCGGCACTAGCGGGACTAATGAGCAGTTCTTC,CASGTSGTNEQFF
TRBV5-1,once,-,TRBJ2-2,TGCGCCAGCAGCCGTCGTCCTCCGAACACCGGGGAGCTGTTTTTT,CASSRRPPNTGELFF
TRBV7-8,-,-,TRBJ2-1,TGTGCCAGCAGCTTTCGGGGCTACAATGAGCAGTTCTTC,CASSFRGYNEQFF
TRBV5-1,-,TRBD1,TRBJ1-1,TGCGCCAGCAGCGCGACAGGGGGTCCTGAAGCTTTCTTT,CASSATGGPEAFF
TRBV5-1,-,TRBD1,TRBJ1-2,TGCGCCAGCTCGGGACAGGGTGTTGGCTACACCTTC,CASSGQGVGYTF
TRBV28,-,TRBD1,TRBJ1-5,TGTGCCAGCAGTCCGCCGACAGGGATGGGCAATCAGCCCCAGCATTTT,CASSPPTGMGNQPQHF
TRBV6-1,-,-,TRBJ1-4,TGTGCCAGCAGTGAAAATACAGGGTCTAATGAAAAACTGTTTTTT,CASSENTGSNEKLFF
TRBV5-5,-,-,TRBJ1-4,TGTGCCAGCAGCTTCGGGATCTCTAATGAAAAACTGTTTTTT,CASSFGISNEKLFF
TRBV11-2,-,-,TRBJ2-1,TGTGCCAGCAGCTTACACGGCAATGAGCAGTTCTTC,CASSLHGNEQFF
TRBV19,-,TRBD1,TRBJ1-1,TGTGCCAGTAGTAGTCAACAGGGGACTGAAGCTTTCTTT,CASSSQQGTEAFF
TRBV3-1/TRBV3-2,-,-,TRBJ1-1,TGTGCCAGCAGCCATCTCGGAGGTGTGAACACTGAAGCTTTCTTT,CASSHLGGVNTEAFF
TRBV2,-,-,TRBJ1-1,TGTGCCAGCACCATACACGGTGGGGGGGCTCTTTATGCTTTCTTT,CASTIHGGGALYAFF
TRBV28,-,-,TRBJ2-7,TGTGCCTTACAGGGAAACGTGAGGGGCGAGCAGTACTTC,CALQGNVRGEQYF
TRBV18,-,-,TRBJ2-3,TGTGCCAGCTCACCCCTACCCACTCCGGGGGCAGATACGCAGTATTTT,CASSPLPTPGADTQYF
TRBV18,few,-,TRBJ1-6,TGTGCCAGCTCAGCCCTCGACAGGCTGAGTTCACCCCTCCACTTT,CASSALDRLSSPLHF